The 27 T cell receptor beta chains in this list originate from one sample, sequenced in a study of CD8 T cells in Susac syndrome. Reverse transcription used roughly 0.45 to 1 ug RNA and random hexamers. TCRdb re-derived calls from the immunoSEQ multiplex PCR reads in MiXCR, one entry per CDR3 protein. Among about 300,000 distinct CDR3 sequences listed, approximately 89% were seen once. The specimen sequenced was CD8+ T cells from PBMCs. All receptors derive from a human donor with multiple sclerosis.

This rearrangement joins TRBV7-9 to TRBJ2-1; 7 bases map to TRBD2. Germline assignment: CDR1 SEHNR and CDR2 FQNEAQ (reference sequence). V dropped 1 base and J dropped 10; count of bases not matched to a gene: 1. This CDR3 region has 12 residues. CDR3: CASSLGTREQFF. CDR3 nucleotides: TGTGCCAGCAGCTTAGGGACTAGGGAGCAGTTCTTC. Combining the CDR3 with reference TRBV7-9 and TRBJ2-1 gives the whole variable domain DTGVSQNPRHKITKRGQNVTFRCDPISEHNRLYWYRQTLGQGPEFLTYFQNEAQLEKSRLLSDRFSAERPKGSFSTLEIQRTEQGDSAMYLCASSLGTREQFFGPGTRLTVL.

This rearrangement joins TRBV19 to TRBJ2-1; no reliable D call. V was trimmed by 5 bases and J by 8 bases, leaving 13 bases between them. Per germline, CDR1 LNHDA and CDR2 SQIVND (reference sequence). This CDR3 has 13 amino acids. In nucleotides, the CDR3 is TGTGCCAGTAGTCCGACGACTGTCGATGAGCAGTTCTTC. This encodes CASSPTTVDEQFF. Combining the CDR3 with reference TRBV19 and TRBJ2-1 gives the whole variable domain DGGITQSPKYLFRKEGQNVTLSCEQNLNHDAMYWYRQDPGQGLRLIYYSQIVNDFQKGDIAEGYSVSREKKESFPLTVTSAQKNPTAFYLCASSPTTVDEQFFGPGTRLTVL.

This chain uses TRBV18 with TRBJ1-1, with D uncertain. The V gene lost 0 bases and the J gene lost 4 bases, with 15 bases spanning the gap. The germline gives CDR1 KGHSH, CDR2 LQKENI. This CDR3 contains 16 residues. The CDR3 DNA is TGTGCCAGCTCACCACCGCTGGGCAGGCCCGGCACTGAAGCTTTCTTT. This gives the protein CASSPPLGRPGTEAFF.

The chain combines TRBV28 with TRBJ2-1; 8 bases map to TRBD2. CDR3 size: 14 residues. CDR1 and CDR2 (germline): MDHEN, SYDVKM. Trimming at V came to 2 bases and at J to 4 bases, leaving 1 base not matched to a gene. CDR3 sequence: CASSLRGGYNEQFF. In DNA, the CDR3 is TGTGCCAGCAGTTTACGGGGGGGATACAATGAGCAGTTCTTC.

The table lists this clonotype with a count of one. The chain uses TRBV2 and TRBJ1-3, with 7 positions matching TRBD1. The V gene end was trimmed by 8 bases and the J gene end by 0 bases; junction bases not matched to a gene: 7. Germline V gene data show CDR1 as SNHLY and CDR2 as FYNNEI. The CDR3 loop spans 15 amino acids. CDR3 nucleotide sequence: TGTGCCAGCCAAAGCGGGACAGCCTCTGGAAACACCATATATTTT. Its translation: CASQSGTASGNTIYF.

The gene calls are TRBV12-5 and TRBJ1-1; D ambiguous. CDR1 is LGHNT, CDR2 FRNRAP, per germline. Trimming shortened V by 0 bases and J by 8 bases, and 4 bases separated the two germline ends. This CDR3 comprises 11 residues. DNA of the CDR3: TGTGCTAGTGGTTTGGTAAGGGAAGCTTTCTTT. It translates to CASGLVREAFF.

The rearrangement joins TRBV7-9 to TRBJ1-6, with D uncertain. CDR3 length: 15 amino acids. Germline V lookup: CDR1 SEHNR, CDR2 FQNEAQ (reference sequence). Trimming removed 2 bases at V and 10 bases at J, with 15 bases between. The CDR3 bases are TGTGCCAGCAGCTTATTCAGGTCCGGCGAATCACCCCTCCACTTT. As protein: CASSLFRSGESPLHF.

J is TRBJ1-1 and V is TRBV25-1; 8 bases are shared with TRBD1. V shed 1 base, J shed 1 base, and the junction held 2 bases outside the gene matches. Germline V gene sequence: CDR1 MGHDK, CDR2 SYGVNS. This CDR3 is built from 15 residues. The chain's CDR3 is CASSEFTGGNTEAFF. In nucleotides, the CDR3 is TGTGCCAGCAGTGAATTCACAGGGGGGAACACTGAAGCTTTCTTT.

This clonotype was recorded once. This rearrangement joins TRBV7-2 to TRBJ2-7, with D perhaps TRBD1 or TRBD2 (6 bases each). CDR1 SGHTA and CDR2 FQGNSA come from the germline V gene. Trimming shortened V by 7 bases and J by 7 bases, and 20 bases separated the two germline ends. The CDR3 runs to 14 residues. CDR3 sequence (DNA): TGTGCCAGCAACTCCCGAGGGGGGTACGGGGAGCAGTACTTC. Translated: CASNSRGGYGEQYF.

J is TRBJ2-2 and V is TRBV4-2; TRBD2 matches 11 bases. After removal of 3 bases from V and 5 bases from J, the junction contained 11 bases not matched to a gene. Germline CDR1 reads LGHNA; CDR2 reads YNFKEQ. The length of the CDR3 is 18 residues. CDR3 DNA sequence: TGTGCCAGCAGCCAGGGGTATAGCGGGAGGGCCGGTACCGGGGAGCTGTTTTTT. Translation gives CASSQGYSGRAGTGELFF.

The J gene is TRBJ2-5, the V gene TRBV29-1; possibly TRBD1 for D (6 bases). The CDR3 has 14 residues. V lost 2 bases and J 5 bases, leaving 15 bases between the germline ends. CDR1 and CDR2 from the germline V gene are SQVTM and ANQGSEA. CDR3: CSVESGDQAETQYF. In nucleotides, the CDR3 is TGCAGCGTTGAATCAGGGGATCAGGCGGAGACCCAGTACTTC.

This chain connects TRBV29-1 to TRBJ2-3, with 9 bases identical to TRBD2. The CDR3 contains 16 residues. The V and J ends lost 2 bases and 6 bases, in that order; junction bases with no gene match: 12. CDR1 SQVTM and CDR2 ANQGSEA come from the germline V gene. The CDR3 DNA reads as TGCAGCGTTGAACTAGCGGGATTCCAGGTCGATGATACGCAGTATTTT. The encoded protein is CSVELAGFQVDDTQYF.

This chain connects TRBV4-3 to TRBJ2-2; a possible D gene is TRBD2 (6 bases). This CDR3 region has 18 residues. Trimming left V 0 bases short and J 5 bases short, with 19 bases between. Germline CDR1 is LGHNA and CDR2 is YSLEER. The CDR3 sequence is CASSQDLSGGEMTGELFF. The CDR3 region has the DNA TGCGCCAGCAGCCAAGATCTGTCCGGGGGAGAGATGACCGGGGAGCTGTTTTTT.

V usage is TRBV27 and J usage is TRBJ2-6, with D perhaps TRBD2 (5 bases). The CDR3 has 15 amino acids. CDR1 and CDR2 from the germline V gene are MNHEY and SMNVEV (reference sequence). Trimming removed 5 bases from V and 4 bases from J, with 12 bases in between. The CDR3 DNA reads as TGTGCCAGCAGTACCTCCGGGGAAGGGGCCAACGTCCTGACTTTC. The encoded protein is CASSTSGEGANVLTF.

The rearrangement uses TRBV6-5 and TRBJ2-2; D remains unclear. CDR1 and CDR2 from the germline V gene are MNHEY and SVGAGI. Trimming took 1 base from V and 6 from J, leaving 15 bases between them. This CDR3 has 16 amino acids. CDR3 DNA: TGTGCCAGCAGTTACTACTCCGTGTCCGGATCCGGGGAGCTGTTTTTT. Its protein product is CASSYYSVSGSGELFF.

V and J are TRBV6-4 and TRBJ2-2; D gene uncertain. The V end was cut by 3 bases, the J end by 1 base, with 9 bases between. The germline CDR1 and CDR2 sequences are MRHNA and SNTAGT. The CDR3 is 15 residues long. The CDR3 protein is CASSEDGLNTGELFF. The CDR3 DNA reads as TGTGCCAGCAGTGAAGATGGGTTGAACACCGGGGAGCTGTTTTTT.

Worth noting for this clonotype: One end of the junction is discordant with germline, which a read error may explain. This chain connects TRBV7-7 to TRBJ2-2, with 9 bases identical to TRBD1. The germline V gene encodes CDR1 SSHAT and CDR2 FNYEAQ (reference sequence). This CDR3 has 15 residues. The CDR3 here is CASSFMGQGTGELFF. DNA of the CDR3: TGTGCTAGCAGCTTTATGGGACAGGGAACCGGGGAGCTGTTTTTT.

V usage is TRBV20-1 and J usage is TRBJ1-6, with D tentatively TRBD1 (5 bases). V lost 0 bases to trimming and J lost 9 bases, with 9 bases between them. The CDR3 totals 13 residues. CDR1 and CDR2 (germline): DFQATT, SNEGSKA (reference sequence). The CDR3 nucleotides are TGCAGTGCTAGAGACAGGGAGGCTTCACCCCTCCACTTT. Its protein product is CSARDREASPLHF.

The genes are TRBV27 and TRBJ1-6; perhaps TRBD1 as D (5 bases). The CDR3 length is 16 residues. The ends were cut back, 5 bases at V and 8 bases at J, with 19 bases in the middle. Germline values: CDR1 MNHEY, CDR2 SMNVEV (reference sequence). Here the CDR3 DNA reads TGTGCCAGCAGTCTCATCCGGGACCGTTACTATTCACCCCTCCACTTT. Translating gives CASSLIRDRYYSPLHF.

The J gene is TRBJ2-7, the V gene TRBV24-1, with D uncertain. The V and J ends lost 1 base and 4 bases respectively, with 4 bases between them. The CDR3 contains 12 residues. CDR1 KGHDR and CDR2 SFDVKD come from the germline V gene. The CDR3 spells CATSDFGYEQYF. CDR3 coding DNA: TGTGCCACCAGTGATTTTGGGTACGAGCAGTACTTC.

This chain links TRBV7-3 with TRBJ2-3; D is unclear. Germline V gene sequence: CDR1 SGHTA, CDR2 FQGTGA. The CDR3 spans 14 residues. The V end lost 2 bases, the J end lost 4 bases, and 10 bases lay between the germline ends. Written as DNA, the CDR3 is TGTGCCAGCAGCTTAGGCGGTTTCCCAGATACGCAGTATTTT. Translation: CASSLGGFPDTQYF.

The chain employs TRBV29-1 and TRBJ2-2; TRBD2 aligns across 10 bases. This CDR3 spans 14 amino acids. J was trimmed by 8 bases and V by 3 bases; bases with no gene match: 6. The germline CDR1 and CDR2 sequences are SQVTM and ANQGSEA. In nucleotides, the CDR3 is TGCAGCGTTGAGTCCTCTAGCGGGGGAGGGGAGCTGTTTTTT. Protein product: CSVESSSGGGELFF.

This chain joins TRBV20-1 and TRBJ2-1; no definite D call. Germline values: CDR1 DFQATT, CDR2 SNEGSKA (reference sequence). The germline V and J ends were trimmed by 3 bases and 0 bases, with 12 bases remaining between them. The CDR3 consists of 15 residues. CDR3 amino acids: CSASAIVSSYNEQFF. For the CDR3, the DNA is TGCAGTGCTAGCGCTATCGTCTCCTCCTACAATGAGCAGTTCTTC.

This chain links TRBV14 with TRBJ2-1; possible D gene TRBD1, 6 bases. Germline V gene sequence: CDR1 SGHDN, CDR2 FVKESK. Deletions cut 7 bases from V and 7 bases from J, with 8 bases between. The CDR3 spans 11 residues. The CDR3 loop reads CASMDRNEQFF. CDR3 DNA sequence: TGTGCCAGCATGGACAGAAATGAGCAGTTCTTC.

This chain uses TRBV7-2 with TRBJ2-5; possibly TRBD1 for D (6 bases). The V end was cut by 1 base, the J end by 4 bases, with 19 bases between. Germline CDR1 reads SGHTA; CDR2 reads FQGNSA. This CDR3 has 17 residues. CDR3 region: CASSLVPPGHEGETQYF. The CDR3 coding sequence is TGTGCCAGCAGCTTAGTACCCCCGGGACACGAGGGAGAGACCCAGTACTTC.

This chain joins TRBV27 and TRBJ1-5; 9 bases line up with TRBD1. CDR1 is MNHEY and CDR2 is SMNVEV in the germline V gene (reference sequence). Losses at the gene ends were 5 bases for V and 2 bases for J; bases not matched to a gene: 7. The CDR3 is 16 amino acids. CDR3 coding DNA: TGTGCCAGCAGTGAGTACAGGGGGCTACGCAATCAGCCCCAGCATTTT. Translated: CASSEYRGLRNQPQHF.

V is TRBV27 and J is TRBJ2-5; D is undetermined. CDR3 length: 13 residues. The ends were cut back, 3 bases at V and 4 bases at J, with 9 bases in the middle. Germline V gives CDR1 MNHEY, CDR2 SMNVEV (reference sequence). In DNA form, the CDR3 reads TGTGCCAGCAGTTTCGGTTGGGGAGAGACCCAGTACTTC. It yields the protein CASSFGWGETQYF.